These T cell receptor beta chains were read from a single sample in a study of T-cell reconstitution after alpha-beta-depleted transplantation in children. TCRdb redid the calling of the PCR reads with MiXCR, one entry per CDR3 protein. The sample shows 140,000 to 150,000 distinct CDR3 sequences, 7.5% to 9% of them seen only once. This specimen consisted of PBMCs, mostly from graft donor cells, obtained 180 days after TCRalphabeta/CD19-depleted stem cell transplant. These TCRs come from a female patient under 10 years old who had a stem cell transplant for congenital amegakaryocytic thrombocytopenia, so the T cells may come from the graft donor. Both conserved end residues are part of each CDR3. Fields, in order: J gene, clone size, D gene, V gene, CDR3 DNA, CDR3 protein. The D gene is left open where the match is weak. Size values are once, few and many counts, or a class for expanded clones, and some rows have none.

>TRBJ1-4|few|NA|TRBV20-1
TGCAGTGCTAGAGATCGGCGTGAGATCGGTGAAAAACTGTTTTTT
CSARDRREIGEKLFF
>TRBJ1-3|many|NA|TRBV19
TGTGCCAGTAAGGAGACAGACGCCGGCACCATATATTTT
CASKETDAGTIYF
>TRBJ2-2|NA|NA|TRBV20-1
TGCAGTGCTAGAGGGGGGGACTTTCTCACCGGGGAGCTGTTTTTT
CSARGGDFLTGELFF
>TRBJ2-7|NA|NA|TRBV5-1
TGCGCCAGCAGCGTGACAGGCCACGAGCAGTACTTC
CASSVTGHEQYF
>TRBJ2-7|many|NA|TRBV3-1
TGTGCCAGCAGCTACGAACGAGAGCAGTACTTC
CASSYEREQYF
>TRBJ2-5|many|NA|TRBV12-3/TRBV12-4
TGTGCCAGCAGTTTAGGGACAGTTCAAGAGACCCAGTACTTC
CASSLGTVQETQYF
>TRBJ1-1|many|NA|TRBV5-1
TGCGCCAGCAGCTTGGATTCGGGCAGGGGAGCTTTCTTT
CASSLDSGRGAFF
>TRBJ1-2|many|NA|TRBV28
TGTGCCAGCAGGGAGGGGGGCGGCTACACCTTC
CASREGGGYTF
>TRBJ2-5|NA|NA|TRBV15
TGTGCCACCAGCAGAGCCCTCGAGCAGGAGACCCAGTACTTC
CATSRALEQETQYF
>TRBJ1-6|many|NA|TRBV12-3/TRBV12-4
TGTGCCAGCAGTTTTACAGGTGCCGGGTCACCCCTCCACTTT
CASSFTGAGSPLHF
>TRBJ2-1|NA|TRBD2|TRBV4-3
TGCGCCAGCACCCCCATAGCGGGGGCCTACAATGAGCAGTTCTTC
CASTPIAGAYNEQFF
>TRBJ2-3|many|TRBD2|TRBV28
TGTGCCAGCAGTTTGTTAGCGGGCTCCCGAGCAGATACGCAGTATTTT
CASSLLAGSRADTQYF
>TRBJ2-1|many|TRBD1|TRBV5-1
TGCGCCAGCACCGACAGGGGTCCCTACAATGAGCAGTTCTTC
CASTDRGPYNEQFF
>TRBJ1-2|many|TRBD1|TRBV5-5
TGTGCCAGCAGCCAGCGGGACAGAGGGAACTATGGCTACACCTTC
CASSQRDRGNYGYTF
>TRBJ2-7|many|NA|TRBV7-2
TGTGCCAGCAGCTTAGAGGTCAGTTCCTACGAGCAGTACTTC
CASSLEVSSYEQYF
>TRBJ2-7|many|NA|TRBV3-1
TGTGCCAGCAGCCAGGAGCGGGACAGACGGCAGTACTTC
CASSQERDRRQYF
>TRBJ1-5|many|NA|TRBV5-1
TGCGCCAGCAGATCCGCCCCTAGGGGGGGCAATATCAATCAGCCCCAGCATTTT
CASRSAPRGGNINQPQHF
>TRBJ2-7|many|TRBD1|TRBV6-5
TGTGCCAGCAGTTCGGACCGAAAGGGGGCGCCCTACGAGCAGTACTTC
CASSSDRKGAPYEQYF
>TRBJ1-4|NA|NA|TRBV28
TGTGCCAGCAGTGTCAACAGGGATGAAAAACTGTTTTTC
CASSVNRDEKLFF
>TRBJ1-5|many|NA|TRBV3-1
TGTGCCAGCAGTAAAACAGCGTTTGAGCCCCAGCATTTT
CASSKTAFEPQHF
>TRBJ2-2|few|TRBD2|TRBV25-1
TGTGCCAGCACTAGCGGGAGGGCCGGGGAGCTGTTTTTT
CASTSGRAGELFF
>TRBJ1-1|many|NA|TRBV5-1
TGCGCCAGCAGTTTGGGTGTCTCATTGAACACTGAAGCTTTCTTT
CASSLGVSLNTEAFF
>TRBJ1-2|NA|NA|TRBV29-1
TGCAGCGTTCCGGGACACGGGGCGATTGGCTACACCTTC
CSVPGHGAIGYTF
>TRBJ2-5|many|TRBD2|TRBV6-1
TGTGCCAGCAGGACTAGCGGACAAGAGACCCAGTACTTC
CASRTSGQETQYF
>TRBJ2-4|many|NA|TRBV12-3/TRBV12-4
TGTGCCAGCAGCTCCTCTGGAGAGGGCATTCAGTACTTC
CASSSSGEGIQYF
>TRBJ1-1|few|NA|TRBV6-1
TGTGCCAGCAGTGAGGCGGAAGCTTTCTTT
CASSEAEAFF
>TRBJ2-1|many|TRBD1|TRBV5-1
TGCGCCAGCAGCAAGGTAGGACAGGGAAGCTACAATGAGCAGTTCTTC
CASSKVGQGSYNEQFF
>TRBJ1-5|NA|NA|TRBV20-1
TGCAGTGCTAGTCGCTGGGGCCCGGTAGTTAGCAATCAGCCCCAGCATTTT
CSASRWGPVVSNQPQHF
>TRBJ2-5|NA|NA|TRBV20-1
TGCAGTGCTAGAGTATCTGAGACCCAGTACTTC
CSARVSETQYF
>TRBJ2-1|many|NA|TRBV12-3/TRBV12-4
TGTGCCAGCAGTTTCCGGCGGAGATACAATGAGCAGTTCTTC
CASSFRRRYNEQFF